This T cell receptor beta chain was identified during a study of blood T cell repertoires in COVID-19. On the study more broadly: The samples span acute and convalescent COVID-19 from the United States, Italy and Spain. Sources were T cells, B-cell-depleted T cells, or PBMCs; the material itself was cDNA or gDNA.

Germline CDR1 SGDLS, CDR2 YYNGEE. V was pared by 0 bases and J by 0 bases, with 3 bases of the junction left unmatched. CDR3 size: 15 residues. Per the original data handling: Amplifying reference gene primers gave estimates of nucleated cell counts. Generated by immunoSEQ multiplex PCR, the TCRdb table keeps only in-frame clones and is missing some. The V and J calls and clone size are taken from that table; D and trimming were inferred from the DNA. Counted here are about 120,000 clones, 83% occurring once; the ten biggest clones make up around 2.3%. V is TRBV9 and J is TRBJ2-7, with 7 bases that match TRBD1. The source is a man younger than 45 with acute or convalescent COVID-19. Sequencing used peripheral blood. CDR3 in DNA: TGTGCCAGCAGCGTAGGGGACAGTAACTCCTACGAGCAGTACTTC. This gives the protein CASSVGDSNSYEQYF. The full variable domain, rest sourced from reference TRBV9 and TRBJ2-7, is DSGVTQTPKHLITATGQRVTLRCSPRSGDLSVYWYQQSLDQGLQFLIQYYNGEERAKGNILERFSAQQFPDLHSELNLSSLELGDSALYFCASSVGDSNSYEQYFGPGTRLTVT.